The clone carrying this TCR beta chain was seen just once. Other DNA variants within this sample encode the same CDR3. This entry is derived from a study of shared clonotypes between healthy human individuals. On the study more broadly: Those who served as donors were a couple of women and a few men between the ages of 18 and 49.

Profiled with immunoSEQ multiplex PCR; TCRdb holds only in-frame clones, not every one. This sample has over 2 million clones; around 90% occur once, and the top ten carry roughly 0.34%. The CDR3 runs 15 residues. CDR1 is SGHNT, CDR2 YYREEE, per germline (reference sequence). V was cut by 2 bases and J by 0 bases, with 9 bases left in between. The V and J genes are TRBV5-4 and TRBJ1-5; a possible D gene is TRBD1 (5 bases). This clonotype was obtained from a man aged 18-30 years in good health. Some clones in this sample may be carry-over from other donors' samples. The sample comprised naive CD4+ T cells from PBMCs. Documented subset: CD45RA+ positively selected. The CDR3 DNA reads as TGTGCCAGCAGCTTAGGGACTGATAGCAATCAGCCCCAGCATTTT. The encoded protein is CASSLGTDSNQPQHF.